The text below deals with one T cell receptor beta chain. Some clones are missing from TCRdb's copy, which holds only in-frame ones; the method was immunoSEQ multiplex PCR. The table lists around 110,000 clones, 93% of them singletons. This entry belongs to a study of OX40 agonist ivuxolimab in advanced cancers. Germline lookup yields CDR1 MNHNY and CDR2 SVGAGI (reference sequence). V lost 6 bases and J lost 8, with 13 bases in between. The CDR3 is made up of 12 amino acids. This sequence was found in an adult with an advanced solid tumor such as melanoma, head and neck, liver or kidney cancer. This rearrangement joins TRBV6-6 to TRBJ1-1; D gene ambiguous. The material sequenced was CD4+ or CD8+ T cells sorted from blood, taken in a trial of the OX40 agonist ivuxolimab. The DNA for the CDR3 is TGTGCCAGCAGAACTCTAACAGAAGAAGCTTTCTTT. Translated: CASRTLTEEAFF.